These 16 T cell receptor beta chains came from one sample sequenced in a study of cytomegalovirus exposure and HLA in healthy donors. The PCR employed 60 Vbeta primers together with 13 Jbeta primers. Assay used: immunoSEQ multiplex PCR; TCRdb lists only in-frame clones, some missing. The table lists 120,000 or so clones, 80% to 90% of them singletons. Sample: PBMCs. These receptors were collected from a woman aged 40 to 50 in good health and CMV-seropositive.

The genes are TRBV9 and TRBJ2-1; TRBD2 aligns across 8 bases. V shed 0 bases and J 7 bases; nucleotides not matched to a gene: 6. CDR3 size: 15 residues. From germline, CDR1 is SGDLS and CDR2 YYNGEE. The CDR3 DNA reads TGTGCCAGCAGCGTAGCGGCTAGCGGGTTAAATGAGCAGTTCTTC. Its translation: CASSVAASGLNEQFF. The variable domain in full, completed from reference TRBV9 and TRBJ2-1, reads DSGVTQTPKHLITATGQRVTLRCSPRSGDLSVYWYQQSLDQGLQFLIQYYNGEERAKGNILERFSAQQFPDLHSELNLSSLELGDSALYFCASSVAASGLNEQFFGPGTRLTVL.

V gene TRBV4-3 combines with J gene TRBJ1-2; TRBD1 might be the D (6 bases). V lost 0 bases, J lost 0 bases, and 20 bases lay in between. This CDR3 has 19 residues. CDR1 and CDR2 from the germline V gene are LGHNA and YSLEER. This CDR3 is CASSQDLVMGTQTNYGYTF. For the CDR3, the DNA is TGCGCCAGCAGCCAAGATCTAGTTATGGGGACACAAACTAACTATGGCTACACCTTC.

This chain links TRBV29-1 with TRBJ2-1; 10 bases map to TRBD2. Looked up from germline, CDR1 is SQVTM and CDR2 is ANQGSEA. With 0 bases clipped from V and 8 bases from J, the junction kept 7 bases outside the gene matches. The CDR3 length is 15 residues. In nucleotides, the CDR3 is TGCAGCGTTGAAGATACTAGCGGGATAATGGATGAGCAGTTCTTC. Its protein is CSVEDTSGIMDEQFF.

This clone appeared a single time. J is TRBJ1-2 and V is TRBV11-2; the D gene is possibly TRBD1 (5 bases). The CDR3 is 15 residues long. CDR1 and CDR2 (germline): SGHAT, FQNNGV. The V end lost 1 base, the J end lost 7 bases, and 16 bases lay between the germline ends. The DNA for the CDR3 is TGTGCCAGCAGCTTAGGACCTCTCAGGGCCCGTGGCTACACCTTC. Translating gives CASSLGPLRARGYTF.

The V call is TRBV18, the J call TRBJ2-3; D remains ambiguous. V lost 0 bases, J lost 4 bases, and 8 bases lay in between. The CDR3 is 14 residues long. Germline assignment: CDR1 KGHSH and CDR2 LQKENI. This CDR3 is CASSPPGSPDTQYF. In DNA, the CDR3 is TGTGCCAGCTCACCACCGGGTAGCCCAGATACGCAGTATTTT.

The V call is TRBV14, the J call TRBJ1-1, with TRBD1 identical over 8 bases. The CDR3 is 14 amino acids. In germline, CDR1 is SGHDN, CDR2 FVKESK. V was pared by 6 bases and J by 4 bases, with 7 bases of the junction left unmatched. The CDR3 DNA follows: TGTGCCAGCAGTAGACAGGGGATCTCCACTGAAGCTTTCTTT. Its translation: CASSRQGISTEAFF.

The chain carries TRBV4-2 and TRBJ2-1; the D gene is possibly TRBD2 (5 bases). The CDR3 covers 14 residues. The V and J ends lost 0 bases and 5 bases respectively, with 8 bases between them. Germline CDR1 is LGHNA and CDR2 is YNFKEQ. CDR3 nucleotides: TGTGCCAGCAGCCAAGAGTGGACTGACAATGAGCAGTTCTTC. It is translated as CASSQEWTDNEQFF.

This clone was recorded only once. The chain joins TRBV4-2 to TRBJ2-1; 10 bases match TRBD2. CDR1 is LGHNA, CDR2 YNFKEQ, per germline. The CDR3 totals 15 residues. V shed 4 bases and J 6 bases; nucleotides not matched to a gene: 6. The CDR3 DNA follows: TGTGCCAGCAGCCCTCGGACTAGCGGTCTCAATGAGCAGTTCTTC. Translation gives CASSPRTSGLNEQFF.

This clone was recorded only once. The rearrangement links TRBV12-5 to TRBJ1-1; D perhaps matches TRBD1 (5 bases). The CDR3 runs 16 residues. CDR1 is LGHNT and CDR2 is FRNRAP in the germline V gene. The V gene lost 2 bases and the J gene lost 0 bases, with 13 bases spanning the gap. In DNA form, the CDR3 reads TGTGCTAGTGGTTTGACCCGGGGGGGTTTGAACACTGAAGCTTTCTTT. Its protein product is CASGLTRGGLNTEAFF.

The chain carries TRBV5-1 and TRBJ2-3; 7 nucleotides agree with TRBD1. Trimming took 4 bases from V and 6 from J; bases not matched to a gene: 5. Germline V lookup: CDR1 SGHRS, CDR2 YFSETQ. CDR3 size: 13 residues. The CDR3 DNA sequence: TGCGCCAGCAGCCCCGAACAGGGGGATACGCAGTATTTT. Residues: CASSPEQGDTQYF. The full variable domain, in which reference TRBV5-1 and TRBJ2-3 provide the parts outside the CDR3, is KAGVTQTPRYLIKTRGQQVTLSCSPISGHRSVSWYQQTPGQGLQFLFEYFSETQRNKGNFPGRFSGRQFSNSRSEMNVSTLELGDSALYLCASSPEQGDTQYFGPGTRLTVL.

The J gene is TRBJ1-2, the V gene TRBV28; TRBD1 matches at 9 bases. The CDR3 is made up of 15 amino acids. Germline V lookup: CDR1 MDHEN, CDR2 SYDVKM. V trimming: 2 bases; J trimming: 5 bases; junction bases outside the gene matches: 6. The CDR3 region is CASSLRDREAYGYTF. Here the CDR3 DNA reads TGTGCCAGCAGTTTACGGGACAGGGAAGCGTATGGCTACACCTTC.

The gene calls are TRBV4-2 and TRBJ2-7; 14 bases agree with TRBD2. Losses at the gene ends were 4 bases for V and 0 bases for J; bases not matched to a gene: 2. The CDR3 is made up of 16 amino acids. CDR1 is LGHNA, CDR2 YNFKEQ, per germline. The CDR3 is CASSPGTSGSSYEQYF. The CDR3 nucleotides read TGTGCCAGCAGCCCCGGGACTAGCGGGAGCTCCTACGAGCAGTACTTC.

In its sample, this clone was seen a few times. V is TRBV5-1 and J is TRBJ2-3, with 8 positions matching TRBD2. V lost 7 bases and J lost 0; bases outside the gene matches: 13. Germline values: CDR1 SGHRS, CDR2 YFSETQ. This CDR3 contains 17 residues. CDR3 in amino acids: CASQRSGGPLSTDTQYF. The DNA for the CDR3 is TGCGCCAGCCAGCGATCGGGAGGGCCTCTTAGCACAGATACGCAGTATTTT.

The genes are TRBV15 and TRBJ1-5; D is uncertain. The CDR3 runs to 13 residues. Germline values: CDR1 LNHNV, CDR2 YYDKDF (reference sequence). V dropped 1 base and J dropped 9 bases, with 10 bases sitting between them. CDR3: CATSRARMGPQHF. CDR3 DNA: TGTGCCACCAGCAGAGCGAGGATGGGGCCCCAGCATTTT.

This clone was recorded many times. The same CDR3 also results from other DNA sequences found in this sample. This chain joins TRBV11-3 and TRBJ1-1, with a tentative D call TRBD1 (5 bases). Per germline, CDR1 SGHNT and CDR2 YENEEA. CDR3 length: 15 amino acids. Trimming pared 0 bases from V and 1 base from J, leaving 9 bases between. This CDR3 reads CASSLDLTGNTEAFF. Written as DNA, the CDR3 is TGTGCCAGCAGCTTAGATCTAACAGGGAACACTGAAGCTTTCTTT. The whole variable domain, remainder taken from reference TRBV11-3 and TRBJ1-1, is EAGVVQSPRYKIIEKKQPVAFWCNPISGHNTLYWYLQNLGQGPELLIRYENEEAVDDSQLPKDRFSAERLKGVDSTLKIQPAELGDSAVYLCASSLDLTGNTEAFFGQGTRLTVV.

V and J are TRBV27 and TRBJ2-1; the match to TRBD2 covers 9 bases. Germline CDR1 MNHEY, CDR2 SMNVEV (reference sequence). With 10 bases clipped from V and 2 bases from J, the junction kept 6 bases outside the gene matches. The length of the CDR3 is 14 residues. The CDR3 region has the DNA TGTGCCATCACAGCGGGAGGACCCTACAATGAGCAGTTCTTC. Translated: CAITAGGPYNEQFF.